Below are 13 T cell receptor beta chains sequenced from a single sample in a study of CD8 T cells in ankylosing spondylitis. The study, taken as a whole, reports: Ankylosing spondylitis blood seemed to carry a telltale TCR beta motif made of several highly homologous variants.

Using its own MiXCR run on the 5' RACE reads, TCRdb lists one record per CDR3 protein. The table records some 450,000 distinct CDR3 sequences, approximately 17% of them present only once. Their recognized antigens are unknown. What was sequenced was blood, either unsorted or a sorted T cell fraction (not recorded which). Every receptor here comes from a male donor with ankylosing spondylitis.

V is TRBV3-1 and J is TRBJ1-1; 8 nucleotides match TRBD1. CDR1 and CDR2 (germline): LGHDT, YNNKEL (reference sequence). CDR3 length equals 15 residues. Germline trimming cut 2 bases from V and 4 bases from J; bases unmatched to any gene: 6. The CDR3 nucleotides read TGTGCCAGCAGCCAATTGGACAGGGCCCTCACTGAAGCTTTCTTT. This encodes CASSQLDRALTEAFF.

This clonotype was seen a handful of times. The chain uses TRBV4-1 and TRBJ2-2, with D perhaps matching TRBD1 (6 bases). CDR1 MGHRA and CDR2 YSYEKL come from the germline V gene. Trimming pared 1 base from V and 6 bases from J, leaving 15 bases between. The CDR3 totals 16 residues. CDR3 sequence reads: CASSQALQGTAGELFF. The DNA of the CDR3 is TGCGCCAGCAGCCAAGCCCTACAGGGAACCGCCGGGGAGCTGTTTTTT.

The rearrangement joins TRBV7-2 to TRBJ2-2, with D hard to call. V lost 6 bases and J 7 bases, leaving 18 bases between the germline ends. Germline V CDR1 and CDR2: SGHTA, FQGNSA. This CDR3 region has 15 residues. The DNA for the CDR3 is TGTGCCAGCAGTCAAACCCTCCTGGAAGGCGGGGAGCTGTTTTTT. Encoded protein: CASSQTLLEGGELFF.

The chain joins TRBV2 to TRBJ2-1; 7 bases map to TRBD2. The J segment lost 4 bases and the V segment lost 7 bases, leaving 7 bases of the junction unmatched. CDR3 length: 14 residues. Germline V gene lookup returns CDR1 SNHLY and CDR2 FYNNEI. The CDR3 loop reads CASMRAGSYNEQFF. The CDR3 DNA follows: TGTGCCAGCATGCGAGCGGGGAGTTACAATGAGCAGTTCTTC.

V usage is TRBV5-5 and J usage is TRBJ2-1; the D is unclear. The CDR3 sequence is 15 residues long. The germline V gene has CDR1 SGHKS and CDR2 YYEKEE (reference sequence). V shed 0 bases and J shed 6 bases, with 13 bases lying between them. CDR3 in DNA: TGTGCCAGCAGCTTGGGGGGTGGAGTGGTCAATGAGCAGTTCTTC. It encodes CASSLGGGVVNEQFF.

The CDR3: CASSTARLVGTGELFF. CDR3 DNA sequence: TGTGCCAGCAGTACCGCCCGACTAGTGGGTACCGGGGAGCTGTTTTTT. The V gene is TRBV6-2 or TRBV6-3, the J gene TRBJ2-2, with a tentative D call TRBD2 (6 bases). In germline, CDR1 is MNHEY, CDR2 SVGEGT. Deletions cut 5 bases from V and 5 bases from J, with 18 bases between. The CDR3 consists of 16 residues.

This clonotype turned up a few times. This rearrangement joins TRBV20-1 to TRBJ2-4; D is ambiguous. The CDR3 loop spans 14 amino acids. In germline, CDR1 is DFQATT, CDR2 SNEGSKA (reference sequence). V lost 0 bases to trimming and J lost 3 bases, with 9 bases between them. The CDR3 region is CSARDLGDKNIQYF. In nucleotides, the CDR3 is TGCAGTGCTAGAGATCTTGGTGACAAAAACATTCAGTACTTC.

In this sample, this clonotype turned up a few times. The rearrangement links TRBV20-1 to TRBJ2-1; TRBD2 aligns across 11 bases. The germline CDR1 and CDR2 sequences are DFQATT and SNEGSKA (reference sequence). After removal of 6 bases from V and 5 bases from J, the junction contained 15 bases not matched to a gene. The CDR3 has 17 residues. Here the CDR3 reads CSAVGVAGGPGDNEQFF. The CDR3 region has the DNA TGCAGTGCCGTTGGTGTAGCGGGGGGGCCGGGGGACAATGAGCAGTTCTTC.

This clonotype was detected only a few times. The chain uses TRBV27 and TRBJ1-1, with D unresolved. Trimming removed 5 bases at V and 0 bases at J, with 10 bases between. The CDR3 has 14 amino acids. Germline V gives CDR1 MNHEY, CDR2 SMNVEV (reference sequence). CDR3 sequence reads: CASSLKSLNTEAFF. CDR3 sequence (DNA): TGTGCCAGCAGTCTTAAGTCCTTGAACACTGAAGCTTTCTTT.

This clonotype was picked up a small number of times. The J gene is TRBJ2-3, the V gene TRBV6-1, with D perhaps matching TRBD2 (6 bases). V was trimmed by 6 bases and J by 5 bases, leaving 15 bases between them. The germline V gene has CDR1 MNHNS and CDR2 SASEGT. The CDR3 sequence is 14 residues long. CDR3 coding DNA: TGTGCCAGCAGCTCAGGGCGGGGTTTAGATACGCAGTATTTT. This gives the protein CASSSGRGLDTQYF.

The chain uses TRBV30 and TRBJ1-6; TRBD1 is a possible D gene (5 bases). With 2 bases removed from V and 6 bases from J, the gap between germline ends came to 11 bases. Looked up from germline, CDR1 is GTSNPN and CDR2 is SVGIG (reference sequence). CDR3 length equals 14 residues. The CDR3 loop reads CAWSPGDGNSPLHF. The DNA for the CDR3 is TGTGCCTGGAGTCCCGGGGACGGTAATTCACCCCTCCACTTT.

The chain employs TRBV5-1 and TRBJ1-1; D might be TRBD1 (6 bases). Germline CDR1 SGHRS, CDR2 YFSETQ. Trimming took 4 bases from V and 5 from J, leaving 18 bases between them. The CDR3 has 15 amino acids. The CDR3 sequence is CASSPTGGARTEAFF. The CDR3 DNA sequence: TGCGCCAGCAGCCCGACCGGGGGGGCTCGGACTGAAGCTTTCTTT.

The rearrangement links TRBV11-2 to TRBJ2-1; 16 nucleotides line up with TRBD2. V shed 6 bases, J shed 4 bases, and the junction held 12 bases outside the gene matches. The CDR3 is 19 amino acids. Germline CDR1 SGHAT, CDR2 FQNNGV. The CDR3 DNA sequence: TGTGCCAGCAGAGGTGGGGGACTAGCGGGAGGGCGGACTTACAATGAGCAGTTCTTC. It translates to CASRGGGLAGGRTYNEQFF.